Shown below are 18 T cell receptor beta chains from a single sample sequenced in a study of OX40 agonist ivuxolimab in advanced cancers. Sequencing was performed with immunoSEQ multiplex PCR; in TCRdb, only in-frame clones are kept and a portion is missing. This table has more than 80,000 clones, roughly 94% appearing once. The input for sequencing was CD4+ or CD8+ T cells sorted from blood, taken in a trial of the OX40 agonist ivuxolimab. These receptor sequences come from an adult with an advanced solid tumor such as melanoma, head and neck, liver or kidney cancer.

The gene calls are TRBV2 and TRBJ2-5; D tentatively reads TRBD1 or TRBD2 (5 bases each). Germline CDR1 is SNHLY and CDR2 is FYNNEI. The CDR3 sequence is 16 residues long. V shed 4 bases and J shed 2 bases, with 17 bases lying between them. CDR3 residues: CASSAPGPRVQETQYF. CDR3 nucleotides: TGTGCCAGCAGTGCACCGGGACCCAGGGTGCAAGAGACCCAGTACTTC.

The CDR3 loop reads CASSKDRTGSGNTIYF. The CDR3 DNA follows: TGTGCCAGCAGCAAAGACCGGACAGGCTCTGGAAACACCATATATTTT. This chain connects TRBV21-1 to TRBJ1-3; the table's D call, TRBD1, was not checked against the DNA. TRBV21-1 counts as a pseudogene. There are 16 residues in the CDR3.

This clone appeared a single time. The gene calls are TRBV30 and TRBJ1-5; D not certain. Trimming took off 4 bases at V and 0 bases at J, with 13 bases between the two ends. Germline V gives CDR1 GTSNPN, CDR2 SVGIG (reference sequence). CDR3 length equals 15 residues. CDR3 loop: CAWTLQGHSNQPQHF. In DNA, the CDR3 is TGTGCCTGGACCCTCCAAGGCCATAGCAATCAGCCCCAGCATTTT.

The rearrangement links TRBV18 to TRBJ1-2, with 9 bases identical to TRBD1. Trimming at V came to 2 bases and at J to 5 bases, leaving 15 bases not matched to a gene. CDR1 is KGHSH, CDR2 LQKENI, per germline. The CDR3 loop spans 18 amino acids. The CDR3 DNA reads TGTGCCAGCTCACCATTCAAGGCACAGGGGGCAATTGAATATGGCTACACCTTC. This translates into CASSPFKAQGAIEYGYTF.

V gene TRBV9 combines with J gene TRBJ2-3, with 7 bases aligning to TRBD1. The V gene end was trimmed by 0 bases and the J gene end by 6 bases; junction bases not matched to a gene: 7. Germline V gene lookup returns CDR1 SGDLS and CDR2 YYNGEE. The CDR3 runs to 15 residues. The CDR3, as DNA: TGTGCCAGCAGCGTAGGTTTAGGGGGCCTGGATACGCAGTATTTT. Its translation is CASSVGLGGLDTQYF.

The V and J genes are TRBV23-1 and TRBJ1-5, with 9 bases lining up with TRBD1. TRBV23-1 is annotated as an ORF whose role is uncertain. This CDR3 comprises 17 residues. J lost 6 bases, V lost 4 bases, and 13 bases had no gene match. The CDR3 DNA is TGCGCCAGCAGTCCGGGCGGCAGACAGGGGGAGACTCAGCCCCAGCATTTT. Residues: CASSPGGRQGETQPQHF.

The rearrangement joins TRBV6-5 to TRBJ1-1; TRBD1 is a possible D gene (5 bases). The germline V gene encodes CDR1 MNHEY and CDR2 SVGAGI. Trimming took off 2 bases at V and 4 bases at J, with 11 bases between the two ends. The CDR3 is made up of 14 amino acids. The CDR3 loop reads CASSYMTGATEAFF. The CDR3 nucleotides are TGTGCCAGCAGTTACATGACCGGGGCCACTGAAGCTTTCTTT.

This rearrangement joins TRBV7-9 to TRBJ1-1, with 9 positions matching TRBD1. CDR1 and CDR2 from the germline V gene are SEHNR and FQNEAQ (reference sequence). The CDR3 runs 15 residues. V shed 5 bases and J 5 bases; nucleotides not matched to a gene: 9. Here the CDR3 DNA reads TGTGCCAGCAGCCCCTTTCTGGGACAGGGAACTGAAGCTTTCTTT. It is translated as CASSPFLGQGTEAFF.

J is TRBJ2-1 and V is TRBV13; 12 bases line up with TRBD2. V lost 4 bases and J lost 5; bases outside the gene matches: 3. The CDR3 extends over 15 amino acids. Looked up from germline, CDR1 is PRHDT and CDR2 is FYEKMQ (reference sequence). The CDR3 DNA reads TGTGCCAGCAGCTCTACTAGCGGGGGGAACAATGAGCAGTTCTTC. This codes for CASSSTSGGNNEQFF.

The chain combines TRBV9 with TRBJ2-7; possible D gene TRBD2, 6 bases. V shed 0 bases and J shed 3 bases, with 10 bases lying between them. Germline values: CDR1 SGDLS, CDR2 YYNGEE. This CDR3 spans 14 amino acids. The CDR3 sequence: CASSVGISGYEQYF. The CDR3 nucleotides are TGTGCCAGCAGCGTAGGAATTAGCGGCTACGAGCAGTACTTC. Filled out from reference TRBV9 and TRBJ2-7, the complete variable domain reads DSGVTQTPKHLITATGQRVTLRCSPRSGDLSVYWYQQSLDQGLQFLIQYYNGEERAKGNILERFSAQQFPDLHSELNLSSLELGDSALYFCASSVGISGYEQYFGPGTRLTVT.

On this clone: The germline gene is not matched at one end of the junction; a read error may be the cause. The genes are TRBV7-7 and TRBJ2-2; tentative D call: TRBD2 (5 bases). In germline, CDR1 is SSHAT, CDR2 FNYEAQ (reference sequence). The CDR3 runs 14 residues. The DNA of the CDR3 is TGTGCTAGCAGCTTAGCGCCTAACACCGGGGAGCTGTTTTTT. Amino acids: CASSLAPNTGELFF.

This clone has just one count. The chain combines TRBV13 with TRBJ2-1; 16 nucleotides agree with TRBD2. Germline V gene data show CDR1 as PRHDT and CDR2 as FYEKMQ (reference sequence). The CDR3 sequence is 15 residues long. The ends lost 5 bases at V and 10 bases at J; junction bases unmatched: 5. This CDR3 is CASSPGLAGGREQFF. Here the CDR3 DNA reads TGTGCCAGCAGCCCGGGACTAGCGGGGGGGCGGGAGCAGTTCTTC.

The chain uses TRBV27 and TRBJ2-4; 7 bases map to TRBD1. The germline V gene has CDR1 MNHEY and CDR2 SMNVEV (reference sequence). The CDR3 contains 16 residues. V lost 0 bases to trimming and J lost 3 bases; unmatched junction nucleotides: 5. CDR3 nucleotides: TGTGCCAGCAGTTTATCCCGGGGACAGAGCAAAAACATTCAGTACTTC. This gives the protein CASSLSRGQSKNIQYF.

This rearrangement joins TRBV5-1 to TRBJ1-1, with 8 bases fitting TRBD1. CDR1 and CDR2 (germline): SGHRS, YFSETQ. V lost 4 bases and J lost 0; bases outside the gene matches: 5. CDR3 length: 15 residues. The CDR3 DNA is TGCGCCAGCAGCCCAAGACAGGGGATGAACACTGAAGCTTTCTTT. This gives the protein CASSPRQGMNTEAFF.

This CDR3 is CAISRGPTDQPQHF. DNA for the CDR3: TGTGCCATCAGTCGGGGGCCCACCGATCAGCCCCAGCATTTT. V gene TRBV10-3 combines with J gene TRBJ1-5, with a tentative D call TRBD1 (6 bases). The CDR3 is made up of 14 amino acids. Trimming stripped 5 bases from V and 5 bases from J, with 13 bases between. CDR1 ENHRY and CDR2 SYGVKD come from the germline V gene.

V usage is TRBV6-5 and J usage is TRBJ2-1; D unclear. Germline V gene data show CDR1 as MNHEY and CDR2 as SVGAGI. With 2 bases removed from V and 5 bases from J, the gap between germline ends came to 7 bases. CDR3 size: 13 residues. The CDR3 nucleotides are TGTGCCAGCAGTTACAGGGCCAACAATGAGCAGTTCTTC. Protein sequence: CASSYRANNEQFF.

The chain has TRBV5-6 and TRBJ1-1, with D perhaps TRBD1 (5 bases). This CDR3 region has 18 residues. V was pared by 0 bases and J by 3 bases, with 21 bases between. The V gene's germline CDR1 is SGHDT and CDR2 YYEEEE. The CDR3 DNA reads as TGTGCCAGCAGCTTGGCCTCCCACCTGGCGGGGGTGGACACTGAAGCTTTCTTT. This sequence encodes CASSLASHLAGVDTEAFF.

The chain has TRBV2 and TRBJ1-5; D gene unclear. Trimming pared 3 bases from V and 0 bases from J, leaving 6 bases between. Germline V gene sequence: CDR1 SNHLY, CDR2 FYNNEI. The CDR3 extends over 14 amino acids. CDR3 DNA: TGTGCCAGCAGTGACAATTATAGCAATCAGCCCCAGCATTTT. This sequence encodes CASSDNYSNQPQHF.